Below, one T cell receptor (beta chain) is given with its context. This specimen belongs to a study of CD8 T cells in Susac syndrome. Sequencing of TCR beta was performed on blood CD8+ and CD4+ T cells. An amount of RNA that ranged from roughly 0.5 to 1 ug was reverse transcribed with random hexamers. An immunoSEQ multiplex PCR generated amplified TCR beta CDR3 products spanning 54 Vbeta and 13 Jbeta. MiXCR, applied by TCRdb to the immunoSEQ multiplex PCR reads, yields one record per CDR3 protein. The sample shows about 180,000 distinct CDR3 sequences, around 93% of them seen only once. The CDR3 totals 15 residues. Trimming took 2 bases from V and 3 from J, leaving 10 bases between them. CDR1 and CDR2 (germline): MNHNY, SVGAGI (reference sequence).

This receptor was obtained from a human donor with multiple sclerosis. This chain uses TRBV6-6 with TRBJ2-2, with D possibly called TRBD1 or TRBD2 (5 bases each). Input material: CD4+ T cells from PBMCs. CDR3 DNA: TGTGCCAGCAGTTACGGCCAGGGAGACACCGGGGAGCTGTTTTTT. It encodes CASSYGQGDTGELFF.